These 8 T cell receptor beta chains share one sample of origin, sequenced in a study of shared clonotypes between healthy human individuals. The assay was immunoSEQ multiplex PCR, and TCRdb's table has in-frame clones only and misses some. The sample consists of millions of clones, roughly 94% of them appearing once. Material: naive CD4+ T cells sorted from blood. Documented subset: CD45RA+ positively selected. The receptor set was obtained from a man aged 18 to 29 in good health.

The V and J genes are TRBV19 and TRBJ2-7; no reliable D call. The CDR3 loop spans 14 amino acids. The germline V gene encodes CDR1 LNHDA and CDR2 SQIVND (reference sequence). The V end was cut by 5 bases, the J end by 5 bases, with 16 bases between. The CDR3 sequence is CASSPGPDLDEQYF. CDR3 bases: TGTGCCAGTAGTCCTGGACCAGATCTCGACGAGCAGTACTTC.

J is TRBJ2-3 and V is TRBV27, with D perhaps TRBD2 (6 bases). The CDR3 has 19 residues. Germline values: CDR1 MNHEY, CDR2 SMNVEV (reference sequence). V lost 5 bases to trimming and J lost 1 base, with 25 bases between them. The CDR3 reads CASSPDLRTRGLGTDTQYF. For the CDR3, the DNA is TGTGCCAGCAGTCCAGACCTTCGGACGCGGGGCCTAGGCACAGATACGCAGTATTTT.

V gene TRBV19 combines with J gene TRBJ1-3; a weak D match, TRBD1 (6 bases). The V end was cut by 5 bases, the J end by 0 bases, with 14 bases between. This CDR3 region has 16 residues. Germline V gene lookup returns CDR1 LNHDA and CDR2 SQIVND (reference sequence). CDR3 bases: TGTGCCAGTAGTTCTCGACGACAGGTCTCTGGAAACACCATATATTTT. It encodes CASSSRRQVSGNTIYF.

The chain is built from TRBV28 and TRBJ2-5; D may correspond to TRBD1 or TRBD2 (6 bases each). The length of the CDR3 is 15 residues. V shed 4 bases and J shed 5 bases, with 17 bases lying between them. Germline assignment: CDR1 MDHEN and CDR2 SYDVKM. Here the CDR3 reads CASSSESGARETQYF. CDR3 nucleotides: TGTGCCAGCAGTTCGGAATCGGGGGCCAGGGAGACCCAGTACTTC.

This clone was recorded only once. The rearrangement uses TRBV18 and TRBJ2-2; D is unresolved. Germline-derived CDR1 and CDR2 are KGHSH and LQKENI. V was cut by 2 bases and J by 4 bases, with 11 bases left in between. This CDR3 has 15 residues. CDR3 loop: CASSPGIQITGELFF. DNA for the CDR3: TGTGCCAGCTCACCAGGGATCCAGATCACCGGGGAGCTGTTTTTT.

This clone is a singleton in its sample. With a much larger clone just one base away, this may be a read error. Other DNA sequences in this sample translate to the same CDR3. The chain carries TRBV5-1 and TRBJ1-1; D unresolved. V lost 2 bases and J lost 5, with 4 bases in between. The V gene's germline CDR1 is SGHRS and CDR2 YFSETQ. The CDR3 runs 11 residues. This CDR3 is CASSFGTEAFF. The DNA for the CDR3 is TGCGCCAGCAGCTTTGGGACTGAAGCTTTCTTT. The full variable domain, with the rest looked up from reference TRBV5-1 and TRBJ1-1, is KAGVTQTPRYLIKTRGQQVTLSCSPISGHRSVSWYQQTPGQGLQFLFEYFSETQRNKGNFPGRFSGRQFSNSRSEMNVSTLELGDSALYLCASSFGTEAFFGQGTRLTVV.

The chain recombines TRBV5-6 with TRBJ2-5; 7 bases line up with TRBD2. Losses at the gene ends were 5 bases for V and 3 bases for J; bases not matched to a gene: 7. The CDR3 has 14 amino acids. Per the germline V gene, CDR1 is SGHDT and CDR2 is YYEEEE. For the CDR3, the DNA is TGTGCCAGCAGATTCGGACTAGGGGAAGAGACCCAGTACTTC. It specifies CASRFGLGEETQYF. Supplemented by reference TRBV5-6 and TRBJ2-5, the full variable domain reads DAGVTQSPTHLIKTRGQQVTLRCSPKSGHDTVSWYQQALGQGPQFIFQYYEEEERQRGNFPDRFSGHQFPNYSSELNVNALLLGDSALYLCASRFGLGEETQYFGPGTRLLVL.

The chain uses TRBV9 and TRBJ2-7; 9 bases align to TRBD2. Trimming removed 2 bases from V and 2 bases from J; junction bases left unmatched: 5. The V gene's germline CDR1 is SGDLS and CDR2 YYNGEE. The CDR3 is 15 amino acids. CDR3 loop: CASSVSSGDTYEQYF. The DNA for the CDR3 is TGTGCCAGCAGCGTGTCTAGCGGGGATACCTACGAGCAGTACTTC.